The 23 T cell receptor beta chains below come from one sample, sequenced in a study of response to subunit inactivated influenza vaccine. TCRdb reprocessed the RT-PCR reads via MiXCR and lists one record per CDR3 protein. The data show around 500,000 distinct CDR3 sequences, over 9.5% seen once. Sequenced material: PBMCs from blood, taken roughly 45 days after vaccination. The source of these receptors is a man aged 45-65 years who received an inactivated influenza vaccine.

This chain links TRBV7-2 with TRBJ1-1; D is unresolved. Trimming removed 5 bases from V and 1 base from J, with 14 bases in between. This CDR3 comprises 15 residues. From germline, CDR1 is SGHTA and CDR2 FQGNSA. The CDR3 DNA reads TGTGCCAGCAGCCGGAACCGGGAAGGGAACACTGAAGCTTTCTTT. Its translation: CASSRNREGNTEAFF.

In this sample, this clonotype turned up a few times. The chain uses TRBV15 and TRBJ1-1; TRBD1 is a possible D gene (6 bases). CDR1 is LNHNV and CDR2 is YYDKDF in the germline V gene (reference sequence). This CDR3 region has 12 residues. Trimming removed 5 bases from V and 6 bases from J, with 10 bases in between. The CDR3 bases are TGTGCCACCAGCGCCCAGGGGTCTGAAGCTTTCTTT. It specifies CATSAQGSEAFF.

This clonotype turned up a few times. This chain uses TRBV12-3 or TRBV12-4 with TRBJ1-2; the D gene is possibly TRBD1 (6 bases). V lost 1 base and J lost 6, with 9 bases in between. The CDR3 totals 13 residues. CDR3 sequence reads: CASSLGPGDGYTF. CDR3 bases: TGTGCCAGCAGTTTAGGGCCAGGGGATGGCTACACCTTC.

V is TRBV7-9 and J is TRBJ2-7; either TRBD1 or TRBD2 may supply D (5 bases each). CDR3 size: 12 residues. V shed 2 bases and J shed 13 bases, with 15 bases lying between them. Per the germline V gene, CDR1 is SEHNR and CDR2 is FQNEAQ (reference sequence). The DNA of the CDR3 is TGTGCCAGCAGCTTAACCGGGGCCTATCTATACTTC. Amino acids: CASSLTGAYLYF.

CDR3 protein: CASSHGFSEAFF. For the CDR3, the DNA is TGTGCCAGCAGCCATGGGTTCAGTGAAGCTTTCTTT. This chain links TRBV3-1 with TRBJ1-1; D unresolved. V gave up 3 bases and J gave up 7 bases, with 9 bases separating them. The germline V gene has CDR1 LGHDT and CDR2 YNNKEL (reference sequence). The CDR3 covers 12 residues.

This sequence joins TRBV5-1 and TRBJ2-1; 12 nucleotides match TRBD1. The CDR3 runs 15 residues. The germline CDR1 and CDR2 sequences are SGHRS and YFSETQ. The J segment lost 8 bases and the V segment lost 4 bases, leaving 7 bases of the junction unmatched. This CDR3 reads CASSGTGGAGYEQFF. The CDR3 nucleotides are TGCGCCAGCAGCGGGACAGGGGGCGCGGGTTATGAGCAGTTCTTC.

In DNA form, the CDR3 reads TGCAGCGTTGAAGACCCGAGGACTACCTCCTACAATGAGCAGTTCTTC. Encoded protein: CSVEDPRTTSYNEQFF. V and J are TRBV29-1 and TRBJ2-1; D is perhaps TRBD2 (6 bases). Trimming left V 0 bases short and J 0 bases short, with 12 bases between. The CDR3 length is 16 residues. In germline, CDR1 is SQVTM, CDR2 ANQGSEA.

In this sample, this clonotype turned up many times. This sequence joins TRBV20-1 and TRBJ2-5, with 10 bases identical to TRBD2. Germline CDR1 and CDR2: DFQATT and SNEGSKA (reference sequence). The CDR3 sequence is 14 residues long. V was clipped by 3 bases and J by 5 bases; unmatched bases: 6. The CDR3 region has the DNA TGCAGTGCTAGGGTAGCGGGGGGATTGGAGACCCAGTACTTC. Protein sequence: CSARVAGGLETQYF.

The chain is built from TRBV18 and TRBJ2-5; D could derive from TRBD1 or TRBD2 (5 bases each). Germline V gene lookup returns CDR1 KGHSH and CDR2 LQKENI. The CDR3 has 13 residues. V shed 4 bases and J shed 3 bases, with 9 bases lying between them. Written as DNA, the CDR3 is TGTGCCAGCTCACAACAGGAGGAAGAGACCCAGTACTTC. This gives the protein CASSQQEEETQYF.

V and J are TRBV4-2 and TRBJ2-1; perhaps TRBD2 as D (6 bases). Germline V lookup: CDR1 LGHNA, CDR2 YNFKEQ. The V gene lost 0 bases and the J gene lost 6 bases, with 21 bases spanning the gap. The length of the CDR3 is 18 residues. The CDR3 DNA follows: TGTGCCAGCAGCCAAGAACTTAGTATCCGGACTAAACTCAATGAGCAGTTCTTC. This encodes CASSQELSIRTKLNEQFF.

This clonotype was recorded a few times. For the CDR3, the DNA is TGTGCCAGCAGTTTCCATGGGGGCACTGAAGCTTTCTTT. Its translation: CASSFHGGTEAFF. The genes are TRBV27 and TRBJ1-1; the D gene is possibly TRBD1 (5 bases). In germline, CDR1 is MNHEY, CDR2 SMNVEV (reference sequence). Trimming removed 3 bases from V and 4 bases from J, with 9 bases in between. This CDR3 spans 13 amino acids.

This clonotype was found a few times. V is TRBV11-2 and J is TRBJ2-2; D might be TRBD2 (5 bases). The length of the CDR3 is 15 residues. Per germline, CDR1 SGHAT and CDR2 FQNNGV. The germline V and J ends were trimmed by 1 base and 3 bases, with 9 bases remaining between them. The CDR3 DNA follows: TGTGCCAGCAGCTTAGTATCCGGGGACACCGGGGAGCTGTTTTTT. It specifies CASSLVSGDTGELFF.

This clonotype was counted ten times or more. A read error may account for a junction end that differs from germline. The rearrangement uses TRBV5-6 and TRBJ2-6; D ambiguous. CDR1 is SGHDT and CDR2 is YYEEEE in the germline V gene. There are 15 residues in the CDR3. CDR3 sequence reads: CASSLIVSGANVLTF. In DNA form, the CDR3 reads TGTGCTAGCAGCTTGATTGTCTCTGGGGCCAACGTCCTGACTTTC.

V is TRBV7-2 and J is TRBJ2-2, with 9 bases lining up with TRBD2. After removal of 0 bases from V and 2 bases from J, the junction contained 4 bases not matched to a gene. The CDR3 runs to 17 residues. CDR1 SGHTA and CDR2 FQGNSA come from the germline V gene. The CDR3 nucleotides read TGTGCCAGCAGCTTAGCCAGCGGGAGGCTTAACACCGGGGAGCTGTTTTTT. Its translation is CASSLASGRLNTGELFF.

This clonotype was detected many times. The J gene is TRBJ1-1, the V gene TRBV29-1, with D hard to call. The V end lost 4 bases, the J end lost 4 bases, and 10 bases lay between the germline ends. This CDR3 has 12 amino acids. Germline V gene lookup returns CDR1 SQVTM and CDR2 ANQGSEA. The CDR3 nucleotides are TGCAGCGTTGGACTGGGGAGCACTGAAGCTTTCTTT. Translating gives CSVGLGSTEAFF.

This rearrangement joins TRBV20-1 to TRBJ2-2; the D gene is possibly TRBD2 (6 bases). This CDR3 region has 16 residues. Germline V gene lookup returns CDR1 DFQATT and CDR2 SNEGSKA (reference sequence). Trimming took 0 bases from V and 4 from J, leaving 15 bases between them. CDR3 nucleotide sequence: TGCAGTGCTAGAGATAACCGGGAGTCGGTCACCGGGGAGCTGTTTTTT. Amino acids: CSARDNRESVTGELFF.

CDR3 nucleotide sequence: TGTGCCAGCAGTGTAACTAGCGGGGGCACAGATACGCAGTATTTT. Its protein is CASSVTSGGTDTQYF. This sequence joins TRBV28 and TRBJ2-3; 10 bases agree with TRBD2. This CDR3 region has 15 residues. CDR1 is MDHEN, CDR2 SYDVKM, per germline. Trimming removed 5 bases from V and 1 base from J; junction bases left unmatched: 3. The full variable domain, in which reference TRBV28 and TRBJ2-3 provide the parts outside the CDR3, is DVKVTQSSRYLVKRTGEKVFLECVQDMDHENMFWYRQDPGLGLRLIYFSYDVKMKEKGDIPEGYSVSREKKERFSLILESASTNQTSMYLCASSVTSGGTDTQYFGPGTRLTVL.

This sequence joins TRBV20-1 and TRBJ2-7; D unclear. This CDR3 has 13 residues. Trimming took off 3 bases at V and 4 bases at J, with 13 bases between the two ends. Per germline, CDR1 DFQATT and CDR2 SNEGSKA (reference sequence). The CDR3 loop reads CSARSRVAYEQYF. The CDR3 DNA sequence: TGCAGTGCTAGGTCTAGAGTGGCTTACGAGCAGTACTTC.

The CDR3, as DNA: TGTGCCAGCAGCTTATCCGGGACAGGGCCCTACTCTGGAAACACCATATATTTT. Translating gives CASSLSGTGPYSGNTIYF. The gene calls are TRBV5-6 and TRBJ1-3; 9 bases are shared with TRBD1. The CDR3 covers 18 residues. The V segment lost 2 bases and the J segment 0 bases; nucleotides outside the gene matches: 9. Germline V lookup: CDR1 SGHDT, CDR2 YYEEEE.

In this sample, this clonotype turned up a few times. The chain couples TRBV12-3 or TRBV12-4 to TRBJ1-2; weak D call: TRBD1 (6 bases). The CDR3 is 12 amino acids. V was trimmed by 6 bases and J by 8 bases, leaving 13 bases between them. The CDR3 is CASSWQGSGYTF. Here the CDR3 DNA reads TGTGCCAGCAGCTGGCAGGGGAGCGGCTACACCTTC.

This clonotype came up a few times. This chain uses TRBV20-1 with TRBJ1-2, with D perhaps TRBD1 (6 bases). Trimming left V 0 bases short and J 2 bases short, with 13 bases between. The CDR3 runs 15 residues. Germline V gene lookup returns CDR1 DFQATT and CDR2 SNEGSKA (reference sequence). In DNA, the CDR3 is TGCAGTGCTAGAGACCTTGACAGGCCGAACTATGGCTACACCTTC. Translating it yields CSARDLDRPNYGYTF.

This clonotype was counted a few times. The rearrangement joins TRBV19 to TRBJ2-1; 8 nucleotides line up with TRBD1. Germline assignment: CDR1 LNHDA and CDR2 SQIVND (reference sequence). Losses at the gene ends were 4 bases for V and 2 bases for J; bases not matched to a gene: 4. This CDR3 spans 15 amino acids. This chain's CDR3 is CASSRTGLAYNEQFF. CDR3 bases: TGTGCCAGTAGTAGGACAGGGTTGGCCTACAATGAGCAGTTCTTC.

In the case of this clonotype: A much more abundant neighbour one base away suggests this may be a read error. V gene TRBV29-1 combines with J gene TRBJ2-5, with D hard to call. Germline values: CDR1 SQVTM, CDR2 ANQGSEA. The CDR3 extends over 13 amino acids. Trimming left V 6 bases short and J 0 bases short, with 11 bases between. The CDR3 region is CSVTLRYQETQYF. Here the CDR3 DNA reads TGCAGCGTGACTCTACGCTACCAAGAGACCCAGTACTTC.